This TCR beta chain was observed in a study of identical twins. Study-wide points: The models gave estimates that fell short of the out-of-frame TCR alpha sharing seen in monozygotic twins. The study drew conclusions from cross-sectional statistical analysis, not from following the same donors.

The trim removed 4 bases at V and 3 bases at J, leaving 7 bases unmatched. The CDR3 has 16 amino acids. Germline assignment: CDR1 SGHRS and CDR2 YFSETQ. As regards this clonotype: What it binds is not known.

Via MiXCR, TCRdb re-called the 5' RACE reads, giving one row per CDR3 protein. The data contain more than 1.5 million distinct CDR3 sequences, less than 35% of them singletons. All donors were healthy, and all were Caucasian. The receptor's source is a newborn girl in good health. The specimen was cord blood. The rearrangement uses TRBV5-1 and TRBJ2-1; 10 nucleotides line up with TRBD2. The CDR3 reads CASSAVAGGYYNEQFF. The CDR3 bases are TGCGCCAGCAGCGCCGTAGCGGGGGGCTACTACAATGAGCAGTTCTTC.